This TCR beta chain was identified during a study of blood T cell repertoires in COVID-19. Repertoires were generated with immunoSEQ multiplex PCR, while TCRdb's copy carries only in-frame clones and drops some. Of 250,000 or so clones listed, 70% to 85% were seen once; the top ten hold 1.8%. The study counted Cohort 3 donors as recovered given two negative PCRs, clearance, or symptom resolution. The CDR3 spans 15 residues. CDR1 is SGHRS, CDR2 YFSETQ, per germline. Trimming took 7 bases from V and 4 from J; bases not matched to a gene: 11. This clonotype was sampled from a man aged 55 to 70 who had recovered from COVID-19. The gene calls are TRBV5-1 and TRBJ2-3; TRBD2 agrees at 8 bases. Sequenced: PBMCs or T cells enriched from blood (not recorded which). CDR3 DNA: TGCGCCAGCTCGGGCGGGGGGCTGGGCGCAGATACGCAGTATTTT. Translated, it gives CASSGGGLGADTQYF.